Detailed here is one T cell receptor (beta chain). Its antigen remains unidentified. TCRdb's copy holds only in-frame clones and misses some; the assay was immunoSEQ multiplex PCR. The repertoire holds about 36,000 clones, roughly 80% seen once, with approximately 16% in the top ten. CDR1 is SNHLY, CDR2 FYNNEI, per germline. Trimming cost V 6 bases and J 0 bases, with 15 bases left between them. This CDR3 is built from 15 residues. These data come from a study of a mutant IDH1 vaccine in newly diagnosed glioma. The time point here: week 11, during vaccination. In every dose of vaccine, 300 ug of mutant IDH1 20-mer peptide was given alongside topical imiquimod.

The rearrangement joins TRBV2 to TRBJ2-7; D is uncertain. This receptor was identified in a woman in her 30s with glioma. Some clones in this sample may be carry-over from other donors' samples. This sample comprised peripheral blood mononuclear cells (PBMCs), obtained from a glioma patient whose treatment included an IDH1 peptide vaccine. The CDR3 sequence is CASSADGYSSYEQYF. Here the CDR3 DNA reads TGTGCCAGCAGCGCGGACGGATACAGCTCCTACGAGCAGTACTTC.